Given below is one T cell receptor (beta chain) in context. Random hexamers were used to reverse transcribe the RNA input (roughly 0.5 to 1 ug). Multiplex PCR with immunoSEQ amplified the TCR beta CDR3 across 54 Vbeta and 13 Jbeta. TCRdb used MiXCR to reprocess the immunoSEQ multiplex PCR reads, holding one entry per CDR3 protein. In the table there are about 76,000 distinct CDR3 sequences, 75% to 95% of which are singletons. This record belongs to a study of CD8 T cells in Susac syndrome. High-throughput TCR beta sequencing covered peripheral CD8+ and CD4+ T cells. Stable or active relapsing-remitting multiple sclerosis, untreated and meeting revised McDonald criteria, defined the controls. The CD8+ and CD4+ T cells were negatively isolated, with the TEMRA cells enriched by FACS. CDR1 and CDR2 from the germline V gene are DFQATT and SNEGSKA (reference sequence). CDR3 size: 15 residues. V was cut by 1 base and J by 3 bases, with 16 bases left in between.

The TCR comes from a human donor with multiple sclerosis. The chain is built from TRBV20-1 and TRBJ2-7; the D call may be TRBD1 or TRBD2 (5 bases each). The sample consisted of CD8+ T cells from PBMCs. CDR3 DNA sequence: TGCAGTGCTAGAGGCGCCAGTGGGACCGACTACGAGCAGTACTTC. Its protein product is CSARGASGTDYEQYF.